The 14 T cell receptor beta chains reported below all come from one sample, sequenced in a study of cytomegalovirus exposure and HLA in healthy donors. PCR amplification relied on 60 Vbeta primers (plus 13 Jbeta primers). Here immunoSEQ multiplex PCR was the method, and the copy in TCRdb shows in-frame clones only, minus some. The sample holds about 140,000 clones; 79% are singletons and the top ten take around 3%. The sample taken for sequencing was PBMCs. The receptors shown here come from a female donor in good health and CMV-seronegative.

As DNA, the CDR3 is TGTGCCAGCAGCTTAAGTTCCGGGAGAGGTGATACGCAGTATTTT. Protein sequence: CASSLSSGRGDTQYF. The genes are TRBV7-2 and TRBJ2-3; possible D gene TRBD2, 6 bases. The germline CDR1 and CDR2 sequences are SGHTA and FQGNSA. This CDR3 contains 15 residues. V was cut by 2 bases and J by 6 bases, with 15 bases left in between.

The J gene is TRBJ1-1, the V gene TRBV6-5; TRBD1 aligns across 7 bases. Germline V gene data show CDR1 as MNHEY and CDR2 as SVGAGI. The V segment lost 5 bases and the J segment 7 bases; nucleotides outside the gene matches: 4. There are 12 residues in the CDR3. The CDR3, as DNA: TGTGCCAGCAGTGCCCAGGGGGGTGAAGCTTTCTTT. This encodes CASSAQGGEAFF.

The chain couples TRBV4-1 to TRBJ2-7, with a tentative D call TRBD1 (5 bases). The CDR3 totals 14 residues. Between the trimmed V and J ends, which lost 3 bases and 0 bases, there was a span of 9 bases. CDR1 and CDR2 (germline): MGHRA, YSYEKL. The CDR3 reads CASSQGLSSYEQYF. Written as DNA, the CDR3 is TGCGCCAGCAGCCAGGGGCTAAGCTCCTACGAGCAGTACTTC.

The chain joins TRBV25-1 to TRBJ2-7; 8 bases are a match to TRBD1. Looked up from germline, CDR1 is MGHDK and CDR2 is SYGVNS. The CDR3 has 15 amino acids. With 5 bases clipped from V and 0 bases from J, the junction kept 6 bases outside the gene matches. The chain's CDR3 is CASSTYRGASYEQYF. The CDR3, as DNA: TGTGCCAGCAGTACCTACAGGGGGGCCTCCTACGAGCAGTACTTC.

The J gene is TRBJ1-2, the V gene TRBV6-5; 7 bases agree with TRBD1. The CDR3 length is 14 residues. CDR1 is MNHEY, CDR2 SVGAGI, per germline. V was clipped by 8 bases and J by 8 bases; unmatched bases: 14. The CDR3 protein is CASRVGGGLYGYTF. In nucleotides, the CDR3 is TGTGCCAGCCGGGTCGGAGGGGGCCTATACGGCTACACCTTC.

The V gene is TRBV19, the J gene TRBJ2-7; TRBD1 matches at 7 bases. This CDR3 spans 13 amino acids. The junction had 4 bases not matched to a gene; V was cut back by 2 bases and J by 6 bases. From germline, CDR1 is LNHDA and CDR2 SQIVND (reference sequence). The DNA for the CDR3 is TGTGCCAGTAGTATATACAGGGGTGGCGAGCAGTACTTC. Translation gives CASSIYRGGEQYF.

In regard to this clone: Additional DNA sequences in this sample encode the identical CDR3. The rearrangement joins TRBV7-9 to TRBJ1-5, with TRBD1 matching over 8 bases. In germline, CDR1 is SEHNR, CDR2 FQNEAQ (reference sequence). Losses at the gene ends were 5 bases for V and 4 bases for J; bases not matched to a gene: 7. The CDR3 contains 15 residues. In nucleotides, the CDR3 is TGTGCCAGCAGCCCGGGGACAGGCCCGAATCAGCCCCAGCATTTT. Amino acids: CASSPGTGPNQPQHF.

This chain connects TRBV6-6 to TRBJ2-7; D may be TRBD1 (6 bases). The CDR3 has 15 amino acids. Trimming took 2 bases from V and 3 from J, leaving 14 bases between them. CDR1 MNHNY and CDR2 SVGAGI come from the germline V gene (reference sequence). In DNA form, the CDR3 reads TGTGCCAGCAGTTACGCCCCAGACAGGAGCTACGAGCAGTACTTC. Translating it yields CASSYAPDRSYEQYF.

This chain joins TRBV5-4 and TRBJ2-1; D is perhaps TRBD2 (5 bases). Between the trimmed V and J ends, which lost 2 bases and 9 bases, there was a span of 15 bases. The CDR3 spans 14 residues. The germline V gene has CDR1 SGHNT and CDR2 YYREEE (reference sequence). The CDR3 DNA reads TGTGCCAGCAGCTTTGGTTTTTTTGGGAGTGAGCAGTTCTTC. Amino acids: CASSFGFFGSEQFF.

The chain joins TRBV30 to TRBJ2-7, with D possibly being TRBD1 (5 bases). The ends were cut back, 3 bases at V and 3 bases at J, with 15 bases in the middle. The CDR3 contains 14 residues. Germline V CDR1 and CDR2: GTSNPN, SVGIG (reference sequence). The CDR3 loop reads CAWRGSWQGYEQYF. CDR3 nucleotides: TGTGCCTGGAGGGGCAGTTGGCAGGGCTACGAGCAGTACTTC.

CDR3 protein: CASSVGLAGRETQYF. The CDR3 DNA is TGTGCCAGCAGCGTAGGCCTAGCGGGCCGAGAGACCCAGTACTTC. V is TRBV9 and J is TRBJ2-5; 8 bases match TRBD2. The germline gives CDR1 SGDLS, CDR2 YYNGEE. J lost 4 bases, V lost 0 bases, and 5 bases had no gene match. This CDR3 has 15 amino acids.

The chain recombines TRBV7-6 with TRBJ1-3, with TRBD1 matching 7 bases. The V gene's germline CDR1 is SGHVS and CDR2 FNYEAQ. Trimming at V came to 5 bases and at J to 1 base, leaving 8 bases not matched to a gene. The CDR3 consists of 16 residues. The CDR3 spells CASSRQGEESGNTIYF. CDR3 DNA sequence: TGTGCCAGCAGCAGACAGGGTGAAGAGTCTGGAAACACCATATATTTT. Full variable domain (missing parts from reference TRBV7-6 and TRBJ1-3): GAGVSQSPRYKVTKRGQDVALRCDPISGHVSLYWYRQALGQGPEFLTYFNYEAQQDKSGLPNDRFSAERPEGSISTLTIQRTEQRDSAMYRCASSRQGEESGNTIYFGEGSWLTVV.

This clone was counted only a few times. This CDR3 is also generated by other DNA sequences in the sample. The CDR3 protein is CASSLERNQPQHF. The CDR3 DNA follows: TGTGCCAGCAGCTTAGAGAGAAATCAGCCCCAGCATTTT. This sequence joins TRBV11-2 and TRBJ1-5, with D uncertain. The ends were cut back, 0 bases at V and 4 bases at J, with 4 bases in the middle. This CDR3 is 13 amino acids long. CDR1 and CDR2 (germline): SGHAT, FQNNGV.

The chain carries TRBV7-6 and TRBJ2-7; no definite D call. Trimming removed 5 bases from V and 0 bases from J, with 14 bases in between. The CDR3 is 15 amino acids. Germline V CDR1 and CDR2: SGHVS, FNYEAQ. CDR3 in amino acids: CASSRTHLPSYEQYF. The CDR3 DNA reads TGTGCCAGCAGCCGTACTCACCTGCCCTCCTACGAGCAGTACTTC.